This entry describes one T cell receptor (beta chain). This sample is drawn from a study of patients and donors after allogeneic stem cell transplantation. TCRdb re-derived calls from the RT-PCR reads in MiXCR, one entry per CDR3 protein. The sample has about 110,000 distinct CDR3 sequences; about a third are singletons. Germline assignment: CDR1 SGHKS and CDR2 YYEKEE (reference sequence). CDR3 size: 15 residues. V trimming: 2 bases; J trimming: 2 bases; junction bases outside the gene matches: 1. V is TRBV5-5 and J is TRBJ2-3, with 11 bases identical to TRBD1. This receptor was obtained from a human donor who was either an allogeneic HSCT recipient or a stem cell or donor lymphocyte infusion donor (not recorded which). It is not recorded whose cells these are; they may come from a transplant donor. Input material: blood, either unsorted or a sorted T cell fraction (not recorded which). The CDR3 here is CASSFGQGATDTQYF. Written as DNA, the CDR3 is TGTGCCAGCAGCTTCGGACAGGGGGCCACAGATACGCAGTATTTT.